This TCR beta chain was sequenced during a study of CD8 T cells in Susac syndrome. The junction had 2 bases not matched to a gene; V was cut back by 4 bases and J by 6 bases. Germline CDR1 GTSNPN, CDR2 SVGIG (reference sequence). CDR3 length: 12 residues. This clonotype came up once. RNA amounts of roughly 0.5 to 1 ug underwent reverse transcription with random hexamers. MiXCR was run by TCRdb on the immunoSEQ multiplex PCR reads, yielding one entry per CDR3 protein. Of approximately 190,000 distinct CDR3 sequences in the sample, approximately 96% were seen once. The source of this sequence is a human donor with Susac syndrome. The chain uses TRBV30 and TRBJ1-5; 8 bases are a match to TRBD1. Sequencing input: CD4+ T cells from PBMCs. The CDR3 loop is CAWNRGSQPQHF. CDR3 DNA: TGTGCCTGGAACAGGGGGAGTCAGCCCCAGCATTTT.